The clone carrying this T cell receptor (beta chain) was seen more than once but under ten times. Its antigen is not known. A single record per CDR3 protein comes from TCRdb applying MiXCR to the 5' RACE reads. The sample consists of 540,000 or so distinct CDR3 sequences, around 20% of them appearing once. This sample stems from a study of identical twins. Broader study findings: Some out-of-frame alpha sequences were shared by twins, and these showed excess low generation probability.

V was shortened by 6 bases and J by 4 bases, with 16 bases between the two germline ends. CDR1 MNHNS and CDR2 SASEGT come from the germline V gene. This CDR3 region has 15 residues. The sample was also reused in another study, on yellow fever vaccine responses in identical twins.

Material for sequencing was CD4+ T cells sorted from blood. This receptor was obtained from a woman aged 18-29 years in good health. The chain links TRBV6-1 to TRBJ1-5; tentative D call: TRBD1 (6 bases). The CDR3 DNA is TGTGCCAGCAGAAAAGGGGGGGGGAAGAATCAGCCCCAGCATTTT. It translates to CASRKGGGKNQPQHF.